This T cell receptor beta chain was documented in a study of chemoradiotherapy in HPV16-positive cancers. The overall study: Candidate HPV-specific clones and shared TCR motifs came from two HPV16-positive patients.

Notes on the study in general: During treatment, candidate HPV-specific clones and E7-related motifs expanded in tumor. Better recurrence-free survival went with HPV-responsive T-cell expansion in HPV16-positive patients. The functional HPV-specific definition rests on just a couple of HPV16-positive patients.

Clones were sequenced by immunoSEQ multiplex PCR, and TCRdb holds only the in-frame ones, with some missing. The repertoire includes some 5,700 clones, about 69% of them detected once, and approximately 30% sits in the top ten. Germline-derived CDR1 and CDR2 are MNHEY and SVGAGI. The CDR3 covers 15 residues. The ends were cut back, 10 bases at V and 5 bases at J, with 23 bases in the middle. On this clone: Its antigen is unidentified.

Sequencing was performed on tumor tissue, taken from a patient who underwent chemoradiotherapy. The chain employs TRBV6-5 and TRBJ2-5; perhaps TRBD2 as D (6 bases). The clonotype was recovered from a human donor with HPV-associated anogenital cancer. CDR3 region: CAISRGGALGETQYF. CDR3 sequence (DNA): TGTGCCATCAGCCGAGGAGGGGCCCTGGGGGAGACCCAGTACTTC.